This T cell receptor beta chain appears in the sequencing data of a study of T cell repertoires in cytomegalovirus infection. Whole-study context: Newly reported HLA-C-restricted and thoroughly characterized HLA-B-restricted CMV epitopes were employed. A matching HLA type, together with CMV infection, was signaled by public TCR beta signatures. Study-level findings and limits: In two of eight donors, the top clonotype was HLA-C-restricted CMV-specific. Summed public TCR beta family frequency identified CMV carriers bearing the relevant HLA.

TCRdb processed the reads anew with MiXCR; each CDR3 protein has one entry. The table has under 500,000 distinct CDR3 sequences, about 42% seen once. This clonotype was seen only a few times. Antigen unknown. V was trimmed by 4 bases and J by 8 bases, leaving 9 bases between them. CDR3 size: 13 residues. CDR1 is SGHNT and CDR2 is YENEEA in the germline V gene. The chain joins TRBV11-3 to TRBJ1-6; D unresolved. This TCR was recovered from a human donor in good health (CMV status not recorded). Some clones in this sample may be carry-over from other donors' samples. The material sequenced was cultured PBMCs, taken from culture after CMV antigen stimulation. Written as DNA, the CDR3 is TGTGCCAGCAGCTACGTCTGGGATTCACCCCTCCACTTT. Encoded protein: CASSYVWDSPLHF.